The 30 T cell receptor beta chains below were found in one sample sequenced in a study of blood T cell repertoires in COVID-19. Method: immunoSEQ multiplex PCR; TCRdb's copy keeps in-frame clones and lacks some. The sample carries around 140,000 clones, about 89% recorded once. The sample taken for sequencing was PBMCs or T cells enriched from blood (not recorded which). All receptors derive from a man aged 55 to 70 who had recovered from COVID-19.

The CDR3 sequence: CATSDRQSRQNIQYF. CDR3 DNA: TGTGCCACCAGTGATAGACAGTCACGTCAAAACATTCAGTACTTC. The V gene is TRBV24-1, the J gene TRBJ2-4, with TRBD1 as a possible D gene (5 bases). The CDR3 contains 15 residues. Germline V gene sequence: CDR1 KGHDR, CDR2 SFDVKD. V was clipped by 3 bases and J by 5 bases, with 13 bases between them.

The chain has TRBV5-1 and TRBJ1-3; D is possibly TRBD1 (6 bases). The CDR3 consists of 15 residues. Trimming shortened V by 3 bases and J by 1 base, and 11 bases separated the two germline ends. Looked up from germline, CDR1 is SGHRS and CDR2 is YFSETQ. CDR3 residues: CASSSQGLSGNTIYF. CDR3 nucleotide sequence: TGCGCCAGCAGCTCCCAGGGGTTGTCTGGAAACACCATATATTTT.

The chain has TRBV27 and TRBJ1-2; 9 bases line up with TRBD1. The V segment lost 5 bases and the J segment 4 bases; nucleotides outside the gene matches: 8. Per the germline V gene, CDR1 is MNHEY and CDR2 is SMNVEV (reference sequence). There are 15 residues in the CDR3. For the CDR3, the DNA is TGTGCCAGCAGTAGACAGGGGGGGTACGGCTATGGCTACACCTTC. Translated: CASSRQGGYGYGYTF.

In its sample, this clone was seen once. The CDR3 is CASSLSRTPGELFF. CDR3 bases: TGTGCCAGCAGCTTATCGCGGACTCCCGGGGAGCTGTTTTTT. The J gene is TRBJ2-2, the V gene TRBV7-3; D may be TRBD2 (5 bases). The germline V and J ends were trimmed by 2 bases and 6 bases, with 10 bases remaining between them. The germline V gene encodes CDR1 SGHTA and CDR2 FQGTGA. CDR3 size: 14 residues. The complete variable domain, with remaining parts taken from reference TRBV7-3 and TRBJ2-2, reads GAGVSQTPSNKVTEKGKYVELRCDPISGHTALYWYRQSLGQGPEFLIYFQGTGAADDSGLPNDRFFAVRPEGSVSTLKIQRTERGDSAVYLCASSLSRTPGELFFGEGSRLTVL.

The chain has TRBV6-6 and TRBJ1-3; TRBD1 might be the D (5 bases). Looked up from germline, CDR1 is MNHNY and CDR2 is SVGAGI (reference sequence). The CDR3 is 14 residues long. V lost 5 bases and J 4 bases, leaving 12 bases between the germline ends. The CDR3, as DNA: TGTGCCAGCAGTCGATCGACAGCCGGAAACACCATATATTTT. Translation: CASSRSTAGNTIYF.

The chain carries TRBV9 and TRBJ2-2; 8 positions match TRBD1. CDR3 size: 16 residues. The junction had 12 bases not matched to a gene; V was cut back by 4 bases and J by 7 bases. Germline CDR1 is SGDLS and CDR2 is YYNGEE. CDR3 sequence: CASSPRPGGFLGELFF. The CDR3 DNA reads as TGTGCCAGCAGCCCTCGCCCAGGGGGCTTTCTCGGGGAGCTGTTTTTT.

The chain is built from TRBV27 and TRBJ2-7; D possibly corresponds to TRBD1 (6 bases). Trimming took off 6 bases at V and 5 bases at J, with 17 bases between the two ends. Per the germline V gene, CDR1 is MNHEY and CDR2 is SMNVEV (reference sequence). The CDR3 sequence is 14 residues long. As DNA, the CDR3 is TGTGCCAGCAGACTAAAGGGGGTTTTAGACGAGCAGTACTTC. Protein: CASRLKGVLDEQYF.

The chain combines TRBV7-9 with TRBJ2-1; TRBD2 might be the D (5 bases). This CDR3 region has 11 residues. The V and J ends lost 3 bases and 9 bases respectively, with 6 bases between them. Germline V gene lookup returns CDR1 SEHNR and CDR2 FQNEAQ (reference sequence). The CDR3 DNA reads TGTGCCAGCAGCTTCGAGGGTGAGCAGTTCTTC. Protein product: CASSFEGEQFF.

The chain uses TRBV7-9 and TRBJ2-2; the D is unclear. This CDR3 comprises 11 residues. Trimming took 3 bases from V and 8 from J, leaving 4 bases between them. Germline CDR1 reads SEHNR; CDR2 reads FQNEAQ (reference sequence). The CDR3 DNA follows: TGTGCCAGCAGCTTCATGGGGGAGCTGTTTTTT. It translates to CASSFMGELFF.

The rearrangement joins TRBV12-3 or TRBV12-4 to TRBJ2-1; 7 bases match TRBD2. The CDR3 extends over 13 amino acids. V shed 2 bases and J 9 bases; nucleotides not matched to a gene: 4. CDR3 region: CASSLQWEGEQFF. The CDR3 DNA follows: TGTGCCAGCAGTTTACAGTGGGAGGGTGAGCAGTTCTTC.

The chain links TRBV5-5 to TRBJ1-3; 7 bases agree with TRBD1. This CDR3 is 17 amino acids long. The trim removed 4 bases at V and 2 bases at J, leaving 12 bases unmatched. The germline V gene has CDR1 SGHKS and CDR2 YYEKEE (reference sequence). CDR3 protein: CASSLQGEAAAGNTIYF. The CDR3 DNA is TGTGCCAGCAGCCTGCAGGGGGAAGCCGCTGCTGGAAACACCATATATTTT.

The CDR3 here is CASSVPLAGGVEQFF. The DNA of the CDR3 is TGTGCCAGCAGCGTCCCGCTAGCGGGAGGGGTTGAGCAGTTCTTC. J is TRBJ2-1 and V is TRBV9; 12 bases map to TRBD2. Germline V lookup: CDR1 SGDLS, CDR2 YYNGEE. Trimming removed 2 bases from V and 9 bases from J; junction bases left unmatched: 6. The CDR3 covers 15 residues.

The CDR3 reads CASSQGQVNRQFF. DNA of the CDR3: TGTGCCAGCAGCCAGGGACAGGTCAATCGGCAGTTCTTC. V and J are TRBV11-3 and TRBJ2-1, with 8 bases lining up with TRBD1. CDR3 length equals 13 residues. The V segment lost 5 bases and the J segment 12 bases; nucleotides outside the gene matches: 9. CDR1 SGHNT and CDR2 YENEEA come from the germline V gene.

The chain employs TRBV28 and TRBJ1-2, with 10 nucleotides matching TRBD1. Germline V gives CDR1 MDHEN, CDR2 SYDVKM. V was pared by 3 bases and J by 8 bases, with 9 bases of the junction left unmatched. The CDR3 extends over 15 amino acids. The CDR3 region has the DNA TGTGCCAGCAGTTTGGGAGACAGGGGGCTTGGGGGCTACACCTTC. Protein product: CASSLGDRGLGGYTF.

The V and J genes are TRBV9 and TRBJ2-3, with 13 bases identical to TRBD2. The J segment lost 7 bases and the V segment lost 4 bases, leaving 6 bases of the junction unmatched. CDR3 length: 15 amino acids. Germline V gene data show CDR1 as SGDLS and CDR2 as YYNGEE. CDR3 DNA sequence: TGTGCCAGCAGCCCCCGGACTAGCGGGAGTTATACGCAGTATTTT. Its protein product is CASSPRTSGSYTQYF. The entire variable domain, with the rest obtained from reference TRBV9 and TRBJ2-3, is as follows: DSGVTQTPKHLITATGQRVTLRCSPRSGDLSVYWYQQSLDQGLQFLIQYYNGEERAKGNILERFSAQQFPDLHSELNLSSLELGDSALYFCASSPRTSGSYTQYFGPGTRLTVL.

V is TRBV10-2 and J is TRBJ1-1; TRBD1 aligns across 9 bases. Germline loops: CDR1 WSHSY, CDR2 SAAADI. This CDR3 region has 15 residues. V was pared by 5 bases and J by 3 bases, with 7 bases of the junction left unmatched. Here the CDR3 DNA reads TGCGCCAGCAGTCCCGGGACAGGGAAAGACACTGAAGCTTTCTTT. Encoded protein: CASSPGTGKDTEAFF.

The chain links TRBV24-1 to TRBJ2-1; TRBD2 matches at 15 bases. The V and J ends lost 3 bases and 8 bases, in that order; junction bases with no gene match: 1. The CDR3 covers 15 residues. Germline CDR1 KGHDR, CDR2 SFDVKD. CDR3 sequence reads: CATSDRTSGRDEQFF. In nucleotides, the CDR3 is TGTGCCACCAGTGATCGGACTAGCGGGAGGGATGAGCAGTTCTTC.

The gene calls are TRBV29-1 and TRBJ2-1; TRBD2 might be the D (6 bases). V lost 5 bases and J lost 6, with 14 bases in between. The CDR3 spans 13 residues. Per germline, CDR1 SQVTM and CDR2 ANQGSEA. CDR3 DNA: TGCAGCGTTTCGAGACTAGAATTCAATGAGCAGTTCTTC. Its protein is CSVSRLEFNEQFF.

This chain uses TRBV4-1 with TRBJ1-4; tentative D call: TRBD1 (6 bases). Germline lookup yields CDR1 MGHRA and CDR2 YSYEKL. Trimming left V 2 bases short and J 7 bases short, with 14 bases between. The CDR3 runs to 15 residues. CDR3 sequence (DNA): TGCGCCAGCAGCCAAAGAGTCCAGGGGAGTGAAAAACTGTTTTTT. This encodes CASSQRVQGSEKLFF.

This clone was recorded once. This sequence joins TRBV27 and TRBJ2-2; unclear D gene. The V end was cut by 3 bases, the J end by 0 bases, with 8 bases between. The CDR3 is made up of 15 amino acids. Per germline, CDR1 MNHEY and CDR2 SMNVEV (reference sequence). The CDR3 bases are TGTGCCAGCAGTTTTTACAGAACGAACACCGGGGAGCTGTTTTTT. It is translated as CASSFYRTNTGELFF.

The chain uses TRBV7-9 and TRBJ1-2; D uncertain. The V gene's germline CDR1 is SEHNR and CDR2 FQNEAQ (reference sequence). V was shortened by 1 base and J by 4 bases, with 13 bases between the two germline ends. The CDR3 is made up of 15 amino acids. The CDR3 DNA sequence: TGTGCCAGCAGCTTAGGCAGCGAACACCGCTATGGCTACACCTTC. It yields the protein CASSLGSEHRYGYTF.

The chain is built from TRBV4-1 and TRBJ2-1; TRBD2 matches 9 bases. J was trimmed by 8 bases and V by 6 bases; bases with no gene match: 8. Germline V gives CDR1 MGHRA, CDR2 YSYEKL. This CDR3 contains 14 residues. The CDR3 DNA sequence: TGCGCCAGCAGACCCAGCGGGGGGAGGGATGAGCAGTTCTTC. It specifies CASRPSGGRDEQFF.

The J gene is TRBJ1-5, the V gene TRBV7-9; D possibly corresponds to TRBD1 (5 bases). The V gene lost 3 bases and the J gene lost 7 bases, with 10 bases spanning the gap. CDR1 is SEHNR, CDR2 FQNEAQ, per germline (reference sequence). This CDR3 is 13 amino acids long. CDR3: CASSLGREQPQHF. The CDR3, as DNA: TGTGCCAGCAGCTTGGGCAGGGAACAGCCCCAGCATTTT.

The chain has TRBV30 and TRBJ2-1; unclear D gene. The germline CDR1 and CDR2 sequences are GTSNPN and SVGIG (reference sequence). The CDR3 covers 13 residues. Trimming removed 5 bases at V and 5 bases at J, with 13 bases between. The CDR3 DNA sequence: TGTGCCTGGGATTCCTTAGCCCACAATGAGCAGTTCTTC. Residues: CAWDSLAHNEQFF.

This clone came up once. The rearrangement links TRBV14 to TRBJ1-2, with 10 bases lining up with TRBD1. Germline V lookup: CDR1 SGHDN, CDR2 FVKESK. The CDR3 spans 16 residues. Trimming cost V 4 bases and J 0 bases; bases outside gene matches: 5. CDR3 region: CASSLMGTGANYGYTF. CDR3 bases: TGTGCCAGCAGCCTAATGGGGACAGGGGCTAACTATGGCTACACCTTC.

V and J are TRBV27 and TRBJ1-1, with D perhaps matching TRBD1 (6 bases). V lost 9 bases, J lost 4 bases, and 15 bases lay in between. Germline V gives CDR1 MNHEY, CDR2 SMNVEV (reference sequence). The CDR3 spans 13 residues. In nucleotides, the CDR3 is TGTGCCAGTTACAGGGCTTGGGGCACTGAAGCTTTCTTT. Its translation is CASYRAWGTEAFF.

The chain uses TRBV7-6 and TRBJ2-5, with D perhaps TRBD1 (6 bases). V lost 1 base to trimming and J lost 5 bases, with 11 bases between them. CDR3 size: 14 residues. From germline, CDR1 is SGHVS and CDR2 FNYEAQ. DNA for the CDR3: TGTGCCAGCAGCTTAGTCCCGAGGGGGGAGACCCAGTACTTC. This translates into CASSLVPRGETQYF.

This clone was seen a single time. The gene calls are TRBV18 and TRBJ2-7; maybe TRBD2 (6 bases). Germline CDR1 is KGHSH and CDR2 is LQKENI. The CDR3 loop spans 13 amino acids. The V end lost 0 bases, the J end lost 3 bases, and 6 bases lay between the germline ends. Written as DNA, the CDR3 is TGTGCCAGCTCACCACCGGAGGGCTACGAGCAGTACTTC. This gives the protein CASSPPEGYEQYF.

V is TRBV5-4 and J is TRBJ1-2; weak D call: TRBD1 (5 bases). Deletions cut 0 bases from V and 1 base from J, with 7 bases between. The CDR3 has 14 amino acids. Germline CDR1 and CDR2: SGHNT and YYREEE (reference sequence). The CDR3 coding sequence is TGTGCCAGCAGCTTGGACAGGTATAACTATGGCTACACCTTC. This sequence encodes CASSLDRYNYGYTF.

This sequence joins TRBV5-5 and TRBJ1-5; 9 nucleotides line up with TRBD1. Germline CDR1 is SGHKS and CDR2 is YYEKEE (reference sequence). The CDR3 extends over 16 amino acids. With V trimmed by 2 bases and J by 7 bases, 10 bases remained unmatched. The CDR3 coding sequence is TGTGCCAGCAGCTTAACGGGACAGGGTAGGGAACAGCCCCAGCATTTT. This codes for CASSLTGQGREQPQHF.